Ten or more counts support the clone carrying this TCR beta chain. Its specificity is not known. The data originate from a study of T cell repertoires in cytomegalovirus infection. TCRdb analysed the reads with MiXCR anew, one entry per CDR3 protein. The sample yields hundreds of thousands of distinct CDR3 sequences, 30% to 40% seen once. Trimming left V 5 bases short and J 3 bases short, with 14 bases between. The CDR3 spans 14 residues. The germline V gene has CDR1 MDHEN and CDR2 SYDVKM. General observations from the study: The ex vivo response was dominated by HLA-C-restricted CMV-specific TCR beta clonotypes.

The J gene is TRBJ2-7, the V gene TRBV28; D possibly corresponds to TRBD1 (6 bases). The source material was cultured CD8+ T cells from PBMCs, sampled from culture after CMV antigen stimulation. The receptor comes from a human donor in good health (CMV status not recorded). Some clones in this sample may be carry-over from other donors' samples. The CDR3 is CASSGPDRFYEQYV. CDR3 sequence (DNA): TGTGCCAGCAGTGGCCCCGACAGGTTCTACGAGCAGTACGTC.